A selection of T cell receptor beta chains follows, all from one sample in a study of T cell responses to AZD1222 COVID-19 vaccine. Only in-frame clones appear in the TCRdb table, and some are missing; sequencing was by immunoSEQ multiplex PCR. Here the sample spans 160,000 or so clones, about 90% being singletons. This sample comprised peripheral blood, obtained 28 days after the second AZD1222 dose. Source of these receptors: an adult who received the AZD1222 COVID-19 vaccine. Both conserved end residues are part of each CDR3. The D gene is left open where the match is weak. Expanded clones get a size class; other rows say once, few or many, or leave the size out.

clone_size	d_call	j_call	v_call	cdr3_length	cdr3_aa	cdr3_nt
-	TRBD2	TRBJ2-5	TRBV19	15	CASSPRLALQETQYF	TGTGCCAGTAGTCCACGACTAGCGCTCCAAGAGACCCAGTACTTC
few	-	TRBJ1-4	TRBV2	13	CASSAAGDEKLFF	TGTGCCAGCAGTGCGGCAGGGGACGAAAAACTGTTTTTT
-	-	TRBJ1-1	TRBV5-4	12	CASRTGGTEAFF	TGTGCCAGCAGGACGGGGGGCACTGAAGCTTTCTTT
-	-	TRBJ1-5	TRBV4-1	15	CASSQDGQSYQPQHF	TGCGCCAGCAGCCAAGACGGCCAGAGTTATCAGCCCCAGCATTTT
-	TRBD1	TRBJ1-2	TRBV6-5	15	CASSRDSPLNYGYTF	TGTGCCAGCAGCCGGGACAGCCCCCTAAACTATGGCTACACCTTC
-	-	TRBJ1-4	TRBV12-5	15	CASGLRGVANEKLFF	TGTGCTAGTGGCCTCCGGGGAGTCGCTAATGAAAAACTGTTTTTT
-	TRBD1	TRBJ1-2	TRBV19	16	CASNPAGTGENYGYTF	TGTGCCAGTAACCCAGCCGGGACAGGGGAGAACTATGGCTACACCTTC
-	-	TRBJ1-2	TRBV6-6	12	CASSYWQGGYTF	TGTGCCAGCAGTTACTGGCAGGGCGGCTACACCTTC
-	-	TRBJ2-7	TRBV12-3/TRBV12-4	12	CASSAADYEQYF	TGTGCCAGCAGTGCGGCAGACTACGAGCAGTACTTC
-	-	TRBJ1-1	TRBV19	13	CASSGGADTEAFF	TGTGCCAGTAGTGGCGGGGCAGACACTGAAGCTTTCTTT
-	-	TRBJ1-1	TRBV4-1	15	CASSTLHGGRTEAFF	TGCGCCAGCAGTACACTCCATGGTGGTCGGACTGAAGCTTTCTTT
-	TRBD1	TRBJ2-7	TRBV11-2	15	CASSMYRGHSYEQYF	TGTGCCAGCAGCATGTACAGGGGGCACTCCTACGAGCAGTACTTC
-	-	TRBJ1-6	TRBV24-1	19	CATSDFLASESSYNSPLHF	TGTGCCACCAGTGATTTTTTAGCGTCAGAGAGCTCCTATAATTCACCCCTCCACTTT
-	-	TRBJ1-1	TRBV11-2	12	CASSLSGTEAFF	TGTGCCAGCAGCTTGAGTGGCACTGAAGCTTTCTTT
-	TRBD1	TRBJ1-4	TRBV14	18	CASSQDSVGAGGYEKLFF	TGTGCCAGCAGCCAAGATAGTGTCGGGGCAGGGGGCTATGAAAAACTGTTTTTT
-	TRBD1	TRBJ1-1	TRBV6-6	13	CASRTGEGTEAFF	TGTGCCAGCAGAACAGGGGAAGGCACTGAAGCTTTCTTT
-	TRBD2	TRBJ2-5	TRBV5-1	16	CASSLGLAGQQETQYF	TGCGCCAGCAGCTTGGGACTAGCGGGGCAACAAGAGACCCAGTACTTC
-	-	TRBJ2-3	TRBV18	16	CASSPRASALTDTQYF	TGTGCCAGCTCACCACGTGCTAGCGCACTCACAGATACGCAGTATTTT
-	TRBD1	TRBJ1-2	TRBV18	16	CASSPQQDRGTDGYTF	TGTGCCAGCTCACCTCAACAGGACAGGGGTACTGATGGCTACACCTTC
-	-	TRBJ1-1	TRBV10-3	14	CAISAGRENTEAFF	TGTGCCATCAGTGCAGGGCGGGAGAACACTGAAGCTTTCTTT
-	-	TRBJ1-6	TRBV18	13	CASSEGRDSPLHF	TGTGCCAGCTCAGAGGGTCGGGATTCACCCCTCCACTTT
-	TRBD1	TRBJ1-1	TRBV19	15	CASSEPGQGNTEAFF	TGTGCCAGTAGTGAGCCGGGACAGGGTAACACTGAAGCTTTCTTT
-	-	TRBJ1-1	TRBV6-2/TRBV6-3	13	CASSFGWGTEAFF	TGTGCCAGCAGCTTCGGTTGGGGGACTGAAGCTTTCTTT